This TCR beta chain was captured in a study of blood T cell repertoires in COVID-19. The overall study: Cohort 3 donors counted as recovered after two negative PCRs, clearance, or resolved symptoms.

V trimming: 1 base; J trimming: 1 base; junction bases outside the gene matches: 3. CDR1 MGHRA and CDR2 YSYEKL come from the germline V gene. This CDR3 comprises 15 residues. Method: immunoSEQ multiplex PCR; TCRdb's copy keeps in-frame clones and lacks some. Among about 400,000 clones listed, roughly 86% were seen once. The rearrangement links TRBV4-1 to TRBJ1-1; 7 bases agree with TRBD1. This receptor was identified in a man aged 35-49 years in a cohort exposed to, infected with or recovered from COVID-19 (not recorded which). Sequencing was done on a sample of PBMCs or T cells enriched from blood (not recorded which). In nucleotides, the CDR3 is TGCGCCAGCAGCCAAGTTAGGGGGCCGAACACTGAAGCTTTCTTT. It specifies CASSQVRGPNTEAFF.